This T cell receptor beta chain was observed in a study of chemoradiotherapy in HPV16-positive cancers. Turning to the study itself: Candidate HPV-specific T-cell clones and common TCR motifs came from functional assays in a couple of HPV16-positive patients. Study-level points and caveats: The functional HPV-specific definition rests on just a couple of HPV16-positive patients.

Generated by immunoSEQ multiplex PCR, the TCRdb table keeps only in-frame clones and is missing some. The table shows approximately 12,000 clones, with roughly 82% occurring only once. Germline V gene sequence: CDR1 MDHEN, CDR2 SYDVKM. The CDR3 contains 16 residues. Trimming stripped 2 bases from V and 1 base from J, with 12 bases between. As regards this clone: Antigen: not known.

Repeated repertoire sampling spanned the course of chemoradiotherapy. The TCR was taken from a human donor with HPV-associated anogenital cancer. This specimen was taken from a patient who underwent chemoradiotherapy. The rearrangement joins TRBV28 to TRBJ1-5, with D hard to call. CDR3 region: CASSLGPLWSNQPQHF. The CDR3 DNA reads TGTGCCAGCAGTTTAGGGCCCTTATGGAGCAATCAGCCCCAGCATTTT.